This entry describes one TCR beta chain. Its antigen is not identified. Data came from immunoSEQ multiplex PCR; TCRdb stores just in-frame clones and leaves some out. The repertoire holds 100,000 to 150,000 clones, with just under 95% as singletons. This CDR3 is 15 amino acids long. Trimming at V came to 6 bases and at J to 7 bases, leaving 10 bases not matched to a gene. CDR1 and CDR2 from the germline V gene are MDHEN and SYDVKM. The sample is drawn from a study of T cell responses to AZD1222 COVID-19 vaccine. Background on the study: Pooling of second doses given at about 4 or about 12 weeks was done.

Regarding the study as a whole: Most donors were white British, females outnumbered males, and clonal diversity was possibly underestimated.

The source was peripheral blood, collected on day 0 of AZD1222 vaccination. The clonotype originates from an adult in good health. This sequence joins TRBV28 and TRBJ2-7, with 12 positions matching TRBD1. CDR3: CASSSPGQGAGEQYF. The CDR3 DNA reads as TGTGCCAGCAGCTCTCCGGGACAGGGGGCCGGGGAGCAGTACTTC. Full variable domain (missing parts from reference TRBV28 and TRBJ2-7): DVKVTQSSRYLVKRTGEKVFLECVQDMDHENMFWYRQDPGLGLRLIYFSYDVKMKEKGDIPEGYSVSREKKERFSLILESASTNQTSMYLCASSSPGQGAGEQYFGPGTRLTVT.